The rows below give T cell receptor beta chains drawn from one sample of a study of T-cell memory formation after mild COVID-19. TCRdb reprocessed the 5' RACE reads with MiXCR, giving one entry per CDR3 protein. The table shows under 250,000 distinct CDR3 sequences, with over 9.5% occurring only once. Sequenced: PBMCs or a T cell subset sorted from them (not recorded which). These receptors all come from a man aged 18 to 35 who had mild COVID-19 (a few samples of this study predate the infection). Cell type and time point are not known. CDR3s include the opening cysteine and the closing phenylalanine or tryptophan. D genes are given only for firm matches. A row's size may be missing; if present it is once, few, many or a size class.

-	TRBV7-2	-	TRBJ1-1	TGTGCCAGCCGGGAAACAGGGCGCCTGAACACTGAAGCTTTCTTT	CASRETGRLNTEAFF
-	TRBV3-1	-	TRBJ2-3	TGTGCCAGCAGCGAAGCCACAGGGAATACGCAGTATTTT	CASSEATGNTQYF
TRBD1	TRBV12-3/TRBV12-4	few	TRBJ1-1	TGTGCCAGCAGACCCTGGACAGGGGGCGCGAACACTGAAGCTTTCTTT	CASRPWTGGANTEAFF
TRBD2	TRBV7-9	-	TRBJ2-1	TGTGCCAGCTCCCCCGGCGGGGGGGCAGTGGGCTCCTACAATGAGCAGTTCTTC	CASSPGGGAVGSYNEQFF
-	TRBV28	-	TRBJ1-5	TGTGCCAGCAGACGGGACCCCAATCAGCCCCAGCATTTT	CASRRDPNQPQHF
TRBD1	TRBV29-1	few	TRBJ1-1	TGCAGCGTTGAAGCCTTCCGGGACAGTATAATGAACACTGAAGCTTTCTTT	CSVEAFRDSIMNTEAFF
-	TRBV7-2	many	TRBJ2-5	TGTGCCAGCAGCTTAGGGGCGGACCGGGAGACCCAGTACTTC	CASSLGADRETQYF
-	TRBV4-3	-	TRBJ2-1	TGCGCCAGCAGCCAAGTCGGGGTGGCCCCAAGCGGGGAGCAGTTCTTC	CASSQVGVAPSGEQFF
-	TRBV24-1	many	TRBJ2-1	TGTGCCACCAGTGTAGGGGAGATTTACAATGAGCAGTTCTTC	CATSVGEIYNEQFF
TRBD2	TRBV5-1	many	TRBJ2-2	TGCGCCAGCCATTCGGGACTAGCGGGGGAGGCCGGCGGGGAGCTGTTTTTT	CASHSGLAGEAGGELFF
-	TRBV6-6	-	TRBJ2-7	TGTGCCAGCAGCCTGACATTGGACGACGAGCAGTACTTC	CASSLTLDDEQYF
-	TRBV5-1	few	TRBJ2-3	TGCGCCAGCAGCTGGGGGGCGCGGGGGCGCACAGATACGCAGTATTTT	CASSWGARGRTDTQYF
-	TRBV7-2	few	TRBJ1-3	TGTGCCAGCAGCCCGGGACACAACTCTGGAAACACCATATATTTT	CASSPGHNSGNTIYF
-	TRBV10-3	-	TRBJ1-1	TGTGCCATCAGTGAAACGGGCGGGGCCCCCGCTTTCTTT	CAISETGGAPAFF
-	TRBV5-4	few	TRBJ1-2	-	CASSFGQGSSTF
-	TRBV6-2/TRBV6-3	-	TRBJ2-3	TGTGCCAGCAGTTGGGGCAGACTCACAGATACGCAGTATTTT	CASSWGRLTDTQYF
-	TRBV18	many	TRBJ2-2	TGTGCCAGCTCACCCTCGGGACAGAACACCGGGGAGCTGTTTTTT	CASSPSGQNTGELFF
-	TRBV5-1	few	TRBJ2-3	TGCGCCAGCAGCTTGGCGTCCACTAGCACAGATACGCAGTATTTT	CASSLASTSTDTQYF
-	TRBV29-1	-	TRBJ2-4	TGCAGCGTTGTGTGGGGGCCAGCCAAAAACATTCAGTACTTC	CSVVWGPAKNIQYF
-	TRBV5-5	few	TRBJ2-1	TGTGCCAGCAGCCATCCCGGGGGAAGCAATGAGCAGTTCTTC	CASSHPGGSNEQFF
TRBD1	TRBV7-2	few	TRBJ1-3	TGTGCCAGCAGCTCCTTAAGGGGGCGCGGAAACACCATATATTTT	CASSSLRGRGNTIYF
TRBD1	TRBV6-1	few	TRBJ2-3	TGTGCCAGCAGTGAAAGGAAGGACAGGGTCACAGATACGCAGTATTTT	CASSERKDRVTDTQYF
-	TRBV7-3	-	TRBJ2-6	TGTGCCAGCAGCCCCCGACTAAGCTCTGGGGCCAACGTCCTGACTTTC	CASSPRLSSGANVLTF
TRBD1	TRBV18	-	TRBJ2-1	TGTGCCAGCTCACCGACGGGACAGATATACAATGAGCAGTTCTTC	CASSPTGQIYNEQFF
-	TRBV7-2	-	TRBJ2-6	TGTGCCAGCAGCCAACGTTATGGGGCCAACGTCCTGACTTTC	CASSQRYGANVLTF
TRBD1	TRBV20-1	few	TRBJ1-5	TGCAGTGCTAAAGTGACAGGGAGTCAGCCCCAGCATTTT	CSAKVTGSQPQHF
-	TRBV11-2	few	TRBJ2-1	TGTGCCAGCAGCTCCCAGCGGAGCTCCTACAATGAGCAGTTCTTC	CASSSQRSSYNEQFF
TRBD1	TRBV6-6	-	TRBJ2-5	TGTGCCAGCAGTTACGGACAGGGCCCCTACTTC	CASSYGQGPYF
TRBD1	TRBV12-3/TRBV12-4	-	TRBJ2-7	TGTGCCAGCAGGAGGACAGGGACGTCGGACGAGCAGTACTTC	CASRRTGTSDEQYF
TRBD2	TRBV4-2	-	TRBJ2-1	TGTGCCAGCAGCCCCGGACTAGCGGGGGGAGGTGAGCAGTTCTTC	CASSPGLAGGGEQFF
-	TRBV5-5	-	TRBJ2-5	TGTGCCAGCAGCTTGGTTTGGCGAGAGACCCAGTACTTC	CASSLVWRETQYF
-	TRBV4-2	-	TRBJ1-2	TGTGCCAGCAGCCAAGATGGGGGGATTCGAGGCTACACCTTC	CASSQDGGIRGYTF
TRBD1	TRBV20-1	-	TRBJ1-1	TGCAGTGCTAGAGTTCCTACAGGGGGTAGCACTGAAGCTTTCTTT	CSARVPTGGSTEAFF
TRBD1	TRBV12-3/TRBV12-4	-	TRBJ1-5	TGTGCCAGCAGTAGGGACAGCTGGACTAGCAATCAGCCCCAGCATTTT	CASSRDSWTSNQPQHF
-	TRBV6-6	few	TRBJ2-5	TGTGCCAGCAAGTCCCGGGGTCACCAAGAGACCCAGTACTTC	CASKSRGHQETQYF
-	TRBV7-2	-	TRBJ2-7	TGTGCCAGCAGCTTAACATCCTACGAGCAGTACTTC	CASSLTSYEQYF
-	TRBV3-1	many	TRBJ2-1	TGTGCCAGCAGCCAAGGGCTAGAGGGCAATGAGCAGTTCTTC	CASSQGLEGNEQFF
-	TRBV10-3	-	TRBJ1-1	TGTGCCATCAGTGATGGGGGGAGAGGTGACACTGAAGCTTTCTTT	CAISDGGRGDTEAFF
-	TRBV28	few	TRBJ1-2	TGTGCCAGCAGCATAGACCCTAACTATGGCTACACCTTC	CASSIDPNYGYTF
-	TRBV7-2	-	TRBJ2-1	TGTGCCAGCAGCTTAGCGGGGACAATCCAATTCTTC	CASSLAGTIQFF
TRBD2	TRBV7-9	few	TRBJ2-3	TGTGCCAGCAGCCCGATAGCGGGGGCGGGAGATACGCAGTATTTT	CASSPIAGAGDTQYF
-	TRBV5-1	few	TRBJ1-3	TGCGCCAGCAGCCAGGGACCGACCTCTGGAAACACCATATATTTT	CASSQGPTSGNTIYF
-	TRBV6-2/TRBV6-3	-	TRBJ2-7	TGTGCCAGCAGTCCCGTGAGGGACTCCTACGAGCAGTACTTC	CASSPVRDSYEQYF
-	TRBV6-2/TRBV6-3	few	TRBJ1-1	TGTGCCAGCAGTTACTCCTCGTCCGGGAACACTGAAGCTTTCTTT	CASSYSSSGNTEAFF
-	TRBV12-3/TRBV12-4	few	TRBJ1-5	TGTGCCAGCAGTTTTCAGGGAACTAGCAATCAGCCCCAGCATTTT	CASSFQGTSNQPQHF
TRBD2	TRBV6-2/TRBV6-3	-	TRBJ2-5	TGTGCCAGCAGACAACTTTCGACTAGCGGGGGGAAGGTGACCCAGTACTTC	CASRQLSTSGGKVTQYF
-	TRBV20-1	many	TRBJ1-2	TGCAGTGCTAGAGTAGACAGGAACCGACCGTATGGCTACACCTTC	CSARVDRNRPYGYTF
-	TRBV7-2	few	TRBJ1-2	TGTGCCAGCAGCTTAGCCCCACTGCGAGGATCCTATGGCTACACCTTC	CASSLAPLRGSYGYTF
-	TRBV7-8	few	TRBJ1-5	TGTGCCAGCAGCTTAGTACAGGGTGGGCAGCCCCAGCATTTT	CASSLVQGGQPQHF
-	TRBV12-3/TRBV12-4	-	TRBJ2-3	TGTGCCAGCAGTTTTACGGGGGGCACAGATACGCAGTATTTT	CASSFTGGTDTQYF
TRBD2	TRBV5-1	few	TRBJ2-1	TGCGCCAGCAGCTTGTGGCTAGCGGGGGGGAATGAGCAGTTCTTC	CASSLWLAGGNEQFF
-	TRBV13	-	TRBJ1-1	TGTGCCACCAAGTTAGGGAGTCTCGCTGAAGCTTTCTTT	CATKLGSLAEAFF
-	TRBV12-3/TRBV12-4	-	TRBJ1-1	TGTGCCAGCAGTTTAGGTTTGGGGTTGGGCACTGAAGCTTTCTTT	CASSLGLGLGTEAFF
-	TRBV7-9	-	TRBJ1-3	TGTGCCAGCAGCTTTTTTCTGGAATTCTCTGGAAACACCATATATTTT	CASSFFLEFSGNTIYF